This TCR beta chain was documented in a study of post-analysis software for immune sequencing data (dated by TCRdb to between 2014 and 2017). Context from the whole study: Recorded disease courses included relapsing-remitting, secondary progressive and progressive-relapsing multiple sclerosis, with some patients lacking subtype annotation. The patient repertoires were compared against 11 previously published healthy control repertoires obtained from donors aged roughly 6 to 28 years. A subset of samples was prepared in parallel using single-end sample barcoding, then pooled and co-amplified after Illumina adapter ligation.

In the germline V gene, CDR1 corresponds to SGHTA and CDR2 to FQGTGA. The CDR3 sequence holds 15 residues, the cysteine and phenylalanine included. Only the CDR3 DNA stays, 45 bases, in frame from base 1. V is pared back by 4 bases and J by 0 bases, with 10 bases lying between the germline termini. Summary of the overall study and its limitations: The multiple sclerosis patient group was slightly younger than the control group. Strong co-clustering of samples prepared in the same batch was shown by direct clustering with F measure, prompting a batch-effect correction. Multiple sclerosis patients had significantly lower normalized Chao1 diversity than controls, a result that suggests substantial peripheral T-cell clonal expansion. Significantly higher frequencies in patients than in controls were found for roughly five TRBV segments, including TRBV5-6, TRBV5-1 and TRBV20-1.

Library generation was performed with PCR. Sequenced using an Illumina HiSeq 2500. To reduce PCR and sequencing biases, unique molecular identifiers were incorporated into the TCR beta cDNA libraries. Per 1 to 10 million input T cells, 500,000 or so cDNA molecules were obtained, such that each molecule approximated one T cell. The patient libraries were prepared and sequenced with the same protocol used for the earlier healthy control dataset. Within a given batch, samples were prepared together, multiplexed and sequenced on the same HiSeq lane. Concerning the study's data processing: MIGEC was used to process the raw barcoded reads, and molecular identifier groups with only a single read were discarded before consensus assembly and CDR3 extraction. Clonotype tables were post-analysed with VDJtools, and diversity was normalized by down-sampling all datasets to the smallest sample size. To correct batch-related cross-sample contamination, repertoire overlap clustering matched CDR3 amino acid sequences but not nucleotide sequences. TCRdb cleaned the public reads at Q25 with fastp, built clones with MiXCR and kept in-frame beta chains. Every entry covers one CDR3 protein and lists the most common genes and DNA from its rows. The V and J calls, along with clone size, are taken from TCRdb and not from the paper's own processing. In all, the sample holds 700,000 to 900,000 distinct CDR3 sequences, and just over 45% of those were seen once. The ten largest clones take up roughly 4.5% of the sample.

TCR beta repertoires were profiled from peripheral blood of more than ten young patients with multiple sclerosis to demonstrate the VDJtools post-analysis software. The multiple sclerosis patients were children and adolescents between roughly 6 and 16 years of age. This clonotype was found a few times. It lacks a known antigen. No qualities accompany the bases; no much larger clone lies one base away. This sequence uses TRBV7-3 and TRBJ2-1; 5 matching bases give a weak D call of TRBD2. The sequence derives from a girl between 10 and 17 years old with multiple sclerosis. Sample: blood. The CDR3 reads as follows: CASSYTRSSYNEQFF. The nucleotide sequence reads TGTGCCAGCAGCTACACTAGGAGCTCCTACAATGAGCAGTTCTTC.